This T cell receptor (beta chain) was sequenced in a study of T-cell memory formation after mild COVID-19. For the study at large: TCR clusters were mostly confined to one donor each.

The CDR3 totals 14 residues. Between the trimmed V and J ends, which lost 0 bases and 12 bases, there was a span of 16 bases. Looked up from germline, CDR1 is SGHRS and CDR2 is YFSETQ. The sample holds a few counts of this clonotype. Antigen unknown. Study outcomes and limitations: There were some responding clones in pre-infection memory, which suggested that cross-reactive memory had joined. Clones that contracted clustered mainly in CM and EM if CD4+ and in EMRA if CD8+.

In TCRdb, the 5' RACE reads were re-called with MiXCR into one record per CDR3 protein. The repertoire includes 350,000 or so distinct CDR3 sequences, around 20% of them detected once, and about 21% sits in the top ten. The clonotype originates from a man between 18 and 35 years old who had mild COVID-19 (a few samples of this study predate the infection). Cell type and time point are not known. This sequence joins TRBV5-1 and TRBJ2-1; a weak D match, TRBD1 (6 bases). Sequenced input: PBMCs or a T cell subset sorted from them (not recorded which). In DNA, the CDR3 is TGCGCCAGCAGCTTGGAGGTAACAGGGAGTTGGCAGTTCTTC. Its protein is CASSLEVTGSWQFF.